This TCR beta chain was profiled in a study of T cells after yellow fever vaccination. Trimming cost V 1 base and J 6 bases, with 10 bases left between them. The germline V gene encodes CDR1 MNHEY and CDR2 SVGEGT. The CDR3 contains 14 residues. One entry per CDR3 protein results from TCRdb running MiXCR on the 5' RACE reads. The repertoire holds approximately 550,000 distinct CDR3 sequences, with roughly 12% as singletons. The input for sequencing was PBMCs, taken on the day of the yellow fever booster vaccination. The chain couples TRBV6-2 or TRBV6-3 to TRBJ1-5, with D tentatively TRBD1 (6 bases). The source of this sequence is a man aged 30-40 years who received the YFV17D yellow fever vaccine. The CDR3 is CASSYLQGRQPQHF. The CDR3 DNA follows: TGTGCCAGCAGTTACTTACAGGGTCGTCAGCCCCAGCATTTT.